The source of this T cell receptor beta chain is a study of T cells in Graves' hyperthyroidism and ophthalmopathy. TCR beta CDR3 regions were amplified from RNA. The HTBI primer set drove a first-round RT-PCR of the TCR CDR3. TCRdb fed the multiplex PCR reads into MiXCR, producing one record per CDR3 protein. Here the sample spans 600,000 to 800,000 distinct CDR3 sequences, around a third being singletons. The germline V gene encodes CDR1 SGHTA and CDR2 FQGNSA. V was clipped by 5 bases and J by 6 bases; unmatched bases: 8. The CDR3 length is 14 residues. This clonotype appeared once. Its antigen is undetermined. Findings and caveats of the study: Before onset, by a median of approximately 5.9 months, the model predicted ophthalmopathy.

The chain employs TRBV7-2 and TRBJ2-7, with TRBD1 identical over 9 bases. Sequencing input: blood. The sequence was obtained from a woman in her 40s with Graves' hyperthyroidism. The CDR3 region is CASSRPGQGSEQYF. CDR3 coding DNA: TGTGCCAGCAGCCGGCCGGGACAGGGCTCCGAGCAGTACTTC.